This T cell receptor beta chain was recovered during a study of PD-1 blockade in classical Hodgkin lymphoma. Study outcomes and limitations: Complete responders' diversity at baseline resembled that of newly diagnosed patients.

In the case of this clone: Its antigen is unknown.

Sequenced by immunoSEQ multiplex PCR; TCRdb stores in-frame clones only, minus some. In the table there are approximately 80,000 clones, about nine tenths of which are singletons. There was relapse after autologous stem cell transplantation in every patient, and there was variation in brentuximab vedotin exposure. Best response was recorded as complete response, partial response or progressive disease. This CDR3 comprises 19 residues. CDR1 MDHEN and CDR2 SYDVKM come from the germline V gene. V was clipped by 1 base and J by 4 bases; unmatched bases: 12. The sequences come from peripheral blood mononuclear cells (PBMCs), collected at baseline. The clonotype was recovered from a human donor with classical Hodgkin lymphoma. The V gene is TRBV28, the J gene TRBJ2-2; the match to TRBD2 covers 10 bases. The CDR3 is CASSLSQLRSGRATGELFF. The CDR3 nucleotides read TGTGCCAGCAGTTTATCACAGTTGAGGAGCGGGAGGGCCACCGGGGAGCTGTTTTTT.